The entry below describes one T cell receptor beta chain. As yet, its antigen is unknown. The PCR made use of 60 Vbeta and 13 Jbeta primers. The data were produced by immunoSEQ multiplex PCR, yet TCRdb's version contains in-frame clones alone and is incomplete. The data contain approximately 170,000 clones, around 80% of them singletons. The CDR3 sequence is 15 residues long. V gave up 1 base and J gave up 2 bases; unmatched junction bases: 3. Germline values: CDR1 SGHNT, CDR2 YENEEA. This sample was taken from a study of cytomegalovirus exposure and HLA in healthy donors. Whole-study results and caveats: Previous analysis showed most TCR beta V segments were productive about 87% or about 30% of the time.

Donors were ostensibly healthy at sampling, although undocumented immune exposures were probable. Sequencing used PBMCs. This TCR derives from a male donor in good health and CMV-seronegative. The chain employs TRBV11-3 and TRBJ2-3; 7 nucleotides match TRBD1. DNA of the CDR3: TGTGCCAGCAGCTTAGGAGGGACAGTCACAGATACGCAGTATTTT. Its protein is CASSLGGTVTDTQYF.